The next 8 T cell receptor beta chains were all read from a single sample in a study of T-cell reconstitution after alpha-beta-depleted transplantation in children. Preparation of the TCRbeta library involved a method that used unique molecular identifiers. A single record per CDR3 protein comes from TCRdb applying MiXCR to the PCR reads. The repertoire holds around 440,000 distinct CDR3 sequences, with 15% to 20% as singletons. Sequencing was performed on PBMCs, mostly from graft donor cells, taken 360 days after TCRalphabeta/CD19-depleted stem cell transplant. These receptors originate from a boy less than two years old who had a stem cell transplant for Wiskott-Aldrich syndrome, so the T cells may come from the graft donor.

The chain has TRBV7-2 and TRBJ1-1, with 7 bases aligning to TRBD1. J gave up 7 bases and V 1 base, and 6 bases lay outside the gene matches. The germline V gene encodes CDR1 SGHTA and CDR2 FQGNSA. This CDR3 spans 14 amino acids. Here the CDR3 DNA reads TGTGCCAGCAGCTTAGAGGGGGCCACCTATGAAGCTTTCTTT. This sequence encodes CASSLEGATYEAFF. The complete variable domain, with remaining parts taken from reference TRBV7-2 and TRBJ1-1, reads GAGVSQSPSNKVTEKGKDVELRCDPISGHTALYWYRQSLGQGLEFLIYFQGNSAPDKSGLPSDRFSAERTGGSVSTLTIQRTQQEDSAVYLCASSLEGATYEAFFGQGTRLTVV.

The table lists this clonotype with a few counts. The gene calls are TRBV6-2 or TRBV6-3 and TRBJ2-3; possible D gene TRBD1, 6 bases. V shed 8 bases and J shed 5 bases, with 17 bases lying between them. Looked up from germline, CDR1 is MNHEY and CDR2 is SVGEGT. CDR3 size: 14 residues. The CDR3 DNA sequence: TGTGCCAGCGGTAGTCCCACAGGGAGAGATACGCAGTATTTT. Its protein is CASGSPTGRDTQYF.

V gene TRBV6-1 combines with J gene TRBJ1-1; TRBD1 matches at 7 bases. This CDR3 has 13 residues. CDR1 is MNHNS and CDR2 is SASEGT in the germline V gene. The V and J ends lost 6 bases and 1 base, in that order; junction bases with no gene match: 2. Here the CDR3 reads CASSRGTNTEAFF. The CDR3 DNA reads as TGTGCCAGCAGCAGGGGGACGAACACTGAAGCTTTCTTT.

The table lists this clonotype with a few counts. The genes are TRBV5-1 and TRBJ2-1; D is uncertain. The CDR3 spans 17 residues. Deletions cut 0 bases from V and 3 bases from J, with 16 bases between. The germline gives CDR1 SGHRS, CDR2 YFSETQ. DNA of the CDR3: TGCGCCAGCAGCTTGGGGCGACTCCCACAAGACTACAATGAGCAGTTCTTC. This sequence encodes CASSLGRLPQDYNEQFF.

The CDR3 coding sequence is TGCAGTGCGGTAGAGATCGATGAGCAGTTCTTC. Protein: CSAVEIDEQFF. The chain carries TRBV20-1 and TRBJ2-1; D remains ambiguous. The CDR3 has 11 amino acids. V was clipped by 6 bases and J by 8 bases, with 11 bases between them. Germline lookup yields CDR1 DFQATT and CDR2 SNEGSKA (reference sequence).

The chain links TRBV11-2 to TRBJ2-2; D remains ambiguous. CDR1 is SGHAT, CDR2 FQNNGV, per germline. V dropped 0 bases and J dropped 6 bases, with 5 bases sitting between them. The CDR3 contains 13 residues. As DNA, the CDR3 is TGTGCCAGCAGCTTAGAGATGGCCGGGGAGCTGTTTTTT. Its protein product is CASSLEMAGELFF.

This chain joins TRBV4-1 and TRBJ1-3; unclear D gene. Germline V gene lookup returns CDR1 MGHRA and CDR2 YSYEKL. Trimming stripped 1 base from V and 5 bases from J, with 15 bases between. This CDR3 contains 16 residues. CDR3 region: CASSQGRGSARNTIYF. The CDR3 DNA reads as TGCGCCAGCAGCCAAGGACGAGGGTCTGCCCGAAACACCATATATTTT.

The chain couples TRBV12-3 or TRBV12-4 to TRBJ2-7; a possible D gene is TRBD1 (6 bases). This CDR3 is built from 21 residues. The V and J ends lost 1 base and 3 bases respectively, with 31 bases between them. CDR3 in amino acids: CASSLGRSLSSQGPKIYEQYF. The CDR3 DNA reads TGTGCCAGCAGTTTAGGACGGTCCCTTAGTTCTCAGGGGCCGAAGATCTACGAGCAGTACTTC.